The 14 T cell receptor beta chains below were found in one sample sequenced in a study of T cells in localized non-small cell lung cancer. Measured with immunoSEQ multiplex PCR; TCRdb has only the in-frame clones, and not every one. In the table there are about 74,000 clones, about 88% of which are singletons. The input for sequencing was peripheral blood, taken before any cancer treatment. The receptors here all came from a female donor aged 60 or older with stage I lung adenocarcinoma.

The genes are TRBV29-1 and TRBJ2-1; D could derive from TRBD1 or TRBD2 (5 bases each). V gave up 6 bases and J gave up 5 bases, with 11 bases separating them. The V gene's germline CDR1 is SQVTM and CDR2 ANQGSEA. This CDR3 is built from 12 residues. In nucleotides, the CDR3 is TGCAGCGTATGGGGGTTCGACAATGAGCAGTTCTTC. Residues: CSVWGFDNEQFF.

The CDR3, as DNA: TGTGCCAGCAGTTTAGAAAGCGGGAGTTCCTACGAGCAGTACTTC. Encoded protein: CASSLESGSSYEQYF. The V call is TRBV27, the J call TRBJ2-7, with TRBD2 identical over 8 bases. CDR3 length: 15 amino acids. The germline V gene has CDR1 MNHEY and CDR2 SMNVEV (reference sequence). Trimming at V came to 2 bases and at J to 1 base, leaving 4 bases not matched to a gene.

The CDR3: CASSQRRDTSNTGELFF. The CDR3 coding sequence is TGCGCCAGCAGCCAAAGGAGGGACACTTCGAACACCGGGGAGCTGTTTTTT. This sequence joins TRBV4-3 and TRBJ2-2, with D possibly called TRBD1 or TRBD2 (6 bases each). The V end was cut by 2 bases, the J end by 0 bases, with 13 bases between. CDR3 length equals 17 residues. The germline CDR1 and CDR2 sequences are LGHNA and YSLEER.

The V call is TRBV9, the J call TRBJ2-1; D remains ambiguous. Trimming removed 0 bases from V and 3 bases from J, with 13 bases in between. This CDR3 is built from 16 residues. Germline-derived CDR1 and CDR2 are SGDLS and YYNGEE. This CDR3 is CASSVGPSHFYNEQFF. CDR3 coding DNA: TGTGCCAGCAGCGTAGGACCATCTCATTTCTACAATGAGCAGTTCTTC.

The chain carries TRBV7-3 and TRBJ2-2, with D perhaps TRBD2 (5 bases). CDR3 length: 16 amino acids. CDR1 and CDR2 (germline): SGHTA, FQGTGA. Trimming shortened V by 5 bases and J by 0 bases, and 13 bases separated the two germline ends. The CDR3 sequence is CASSPSGTTNTGELFF. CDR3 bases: TGTGCCAGCAGCCCCTCGGGAACCACGAACACCGGGGAGCTGTTTTTT. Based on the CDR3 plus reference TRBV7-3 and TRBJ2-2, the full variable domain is GAGVSQTPSNKVTEKGKYVELRCDPISGHTALYWYRQSLGQGPEFLIYFQGTGAADDSGLPNDRFFAVRPEGSVSTLKIQRTERGDSAVYLCASSPSGTTNTGELFFGEGSRLTVL.

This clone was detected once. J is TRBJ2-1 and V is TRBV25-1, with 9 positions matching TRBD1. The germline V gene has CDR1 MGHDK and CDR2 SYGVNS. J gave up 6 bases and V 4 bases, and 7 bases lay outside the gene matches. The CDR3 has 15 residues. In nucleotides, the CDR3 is TGTGCCAGCAGTGGTCCGGGACAGGGTATCAATGAGCAGTTCTTC. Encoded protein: CASSGPGQGINEQFF. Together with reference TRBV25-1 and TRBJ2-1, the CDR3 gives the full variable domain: EADIYQTPRYLVIGTGKKITLECSQTMGHDKMYWYQQDPGMELHLIHYSYGVNSTEKGDLSSESTVSRIRTEHFPLTLESARPSHTSQYLCASSGPGQGINEQFFGPGTRLTVL.

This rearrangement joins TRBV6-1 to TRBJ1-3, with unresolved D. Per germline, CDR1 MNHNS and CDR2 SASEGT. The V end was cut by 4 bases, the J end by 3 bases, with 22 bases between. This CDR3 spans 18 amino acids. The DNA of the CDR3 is TGTGCCAGCAGTGCTTGGTTTCAGGCAACTGGGGATGGAAACACCATATATTTT. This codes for CASSAWFQATGDGNTIYF.

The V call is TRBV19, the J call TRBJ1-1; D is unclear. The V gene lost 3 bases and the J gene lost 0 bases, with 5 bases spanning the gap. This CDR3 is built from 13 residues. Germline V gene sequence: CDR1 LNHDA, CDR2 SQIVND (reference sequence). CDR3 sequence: CASSIQMNTEAFF. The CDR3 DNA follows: TGTGCCAGTAGTATCCAGATGAACACTGAAGCTTTCTTT.

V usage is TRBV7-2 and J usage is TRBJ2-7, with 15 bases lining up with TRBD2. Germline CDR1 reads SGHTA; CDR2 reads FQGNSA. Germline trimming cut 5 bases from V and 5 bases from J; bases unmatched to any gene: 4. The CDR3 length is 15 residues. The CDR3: CASSLGLAGGHEQYF. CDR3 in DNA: TGTGCCAGCAGCCTGGGACTAGCGGGAGGACACGAGCAGTACTTC.

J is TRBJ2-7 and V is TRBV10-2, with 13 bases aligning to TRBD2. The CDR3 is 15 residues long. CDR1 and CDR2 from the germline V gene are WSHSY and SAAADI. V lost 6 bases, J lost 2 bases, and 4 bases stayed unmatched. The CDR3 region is CASRVGLAGAYEQYF. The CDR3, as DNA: TGCGCCAGCAGGGTCGGACTAGCGGGAGCCTACGAGCAGTACTTC.

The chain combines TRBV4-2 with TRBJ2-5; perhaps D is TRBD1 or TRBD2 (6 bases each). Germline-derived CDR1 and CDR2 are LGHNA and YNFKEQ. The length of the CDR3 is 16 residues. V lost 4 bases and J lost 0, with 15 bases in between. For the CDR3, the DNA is TGTGCCAGCAGCCCCCGGGTAGGGGGGAACCAAGAGACCCAGTACTTC. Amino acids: CASSPRVGGNQETQYF.

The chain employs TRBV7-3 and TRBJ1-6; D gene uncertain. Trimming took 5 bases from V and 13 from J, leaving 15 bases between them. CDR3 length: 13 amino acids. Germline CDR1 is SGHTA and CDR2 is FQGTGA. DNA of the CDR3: TGTGCCAGCAGCCCCGGTAGCGGTGAGCCCCTCCACTTT. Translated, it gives CASSPGSGEPLHF.

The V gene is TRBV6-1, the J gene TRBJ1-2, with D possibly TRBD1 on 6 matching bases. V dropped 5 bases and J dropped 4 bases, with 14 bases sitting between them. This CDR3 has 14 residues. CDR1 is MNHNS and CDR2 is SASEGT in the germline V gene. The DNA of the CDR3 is TGTGCCAGCAGTCGGGGGGGCTACGGCTATGGCTACACCTTC. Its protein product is CASSRGGYGYGYTF.

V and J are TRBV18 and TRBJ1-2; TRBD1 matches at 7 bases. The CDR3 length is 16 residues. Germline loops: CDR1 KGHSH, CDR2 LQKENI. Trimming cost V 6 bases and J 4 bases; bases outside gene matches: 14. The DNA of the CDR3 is TGTGCCAGCTCGCCATCGGCAGGGGGAATTTCCTATGGCTACACCTTC. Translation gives CASSPSAGGISYGYTF.